This TCR beta chain is drawn from a study of regulatory T cells in long-lasting Graves disease. Extracted RNA from PBMCs served as the source of the TCR library. V lost 5 bases, J lost 8 bases, and 19 bases lay in between. CDR1 is MNHEY, CDR2 SMNVEV, per germline (reference sequence). The CDR3 spans 15 residues. MiXCR, run by TCRdb on the reads, gives a single entry per CDR3 protein. The top ten hold approximately 28% of the sample, which has about 670 distinct CDR3 sequences, 72% seen once. The J gene is TRBJ2-1, the V gene TRBV27; D is perhaps TRBD2 (5 bases). This TCR was recovered from a female donor with Graves disease. This specimen consisted of peripheral blood mononuclear cells (PBMCs), obtained with antithyroid drug treatment, in newly diagnosed or persistent Graves disease (not recorded which). CDR3 coding DNA: TGTGCCAGCAGTGCCGGACTCTCTCGGAGCGATGAGCAGTTCTTC. This codes for CASSAGLSRSDEQFF.